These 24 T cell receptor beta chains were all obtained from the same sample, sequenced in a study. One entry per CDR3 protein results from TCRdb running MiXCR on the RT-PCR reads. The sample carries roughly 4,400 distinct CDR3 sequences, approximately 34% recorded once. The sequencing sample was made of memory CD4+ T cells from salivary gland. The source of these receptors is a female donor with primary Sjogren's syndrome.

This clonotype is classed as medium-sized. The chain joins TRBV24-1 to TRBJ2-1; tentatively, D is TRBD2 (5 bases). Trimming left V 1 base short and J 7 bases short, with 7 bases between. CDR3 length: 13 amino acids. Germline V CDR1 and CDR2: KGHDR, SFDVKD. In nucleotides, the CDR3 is TGTGCCACCAGTGATTTACCGGGAAATGAGCAGTTCTTC. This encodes CATSDLPGNEQFF.

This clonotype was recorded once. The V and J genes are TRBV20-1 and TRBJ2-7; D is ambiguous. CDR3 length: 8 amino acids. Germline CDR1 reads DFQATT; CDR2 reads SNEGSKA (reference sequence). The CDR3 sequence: CSARFPGV. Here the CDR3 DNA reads TGCAGTGCTAGGTTCCCAGGCGTC.

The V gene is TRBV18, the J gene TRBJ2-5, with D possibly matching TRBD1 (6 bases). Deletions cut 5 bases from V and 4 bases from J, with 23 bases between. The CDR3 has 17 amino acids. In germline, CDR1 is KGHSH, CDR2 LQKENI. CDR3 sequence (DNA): TGTGCCAGCTCATCACATTCAGGGGCCGCCGGACGAGAGACCCAGTACTTC. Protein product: CASSSHSGAAGRETQYF.

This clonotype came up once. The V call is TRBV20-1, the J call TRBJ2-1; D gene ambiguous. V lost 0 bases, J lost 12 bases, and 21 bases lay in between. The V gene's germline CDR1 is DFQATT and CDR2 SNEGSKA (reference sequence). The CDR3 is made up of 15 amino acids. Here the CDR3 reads CSARDNRRSTDTQFF. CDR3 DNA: TGCAGTGCTAGAGATAACCGGCGTAGCACAGATACGCAGTTCTTC.

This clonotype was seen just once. The CDR3 nucleotides are TGTGCCAGCAGTTATGATATCAGGGGGCACGGCAATCAGCATTTT. Translation gives CASSYDIRGHGNQHF. The chain recombines TRBV6-2 or TRBV6-3 with TRBJ1-5; the match to TRBD1 covers 8 bases. CDR3 size: 15 residues. The trim removed 3 bases at V and 13 bases at J, leaving 14 bases unmatched. Germline V gene sequence: CDR1 MNHEY, CDR2 SVGEGT.

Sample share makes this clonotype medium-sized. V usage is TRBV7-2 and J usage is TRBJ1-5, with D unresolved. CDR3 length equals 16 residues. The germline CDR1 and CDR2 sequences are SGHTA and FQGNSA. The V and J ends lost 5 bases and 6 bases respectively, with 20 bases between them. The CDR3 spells CASSPGDPRMGQPQHF. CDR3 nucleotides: TGTGCCAGCAGCCCCGGGGATCCCCGAATGGGTCAGCCCCAGCATTTT.

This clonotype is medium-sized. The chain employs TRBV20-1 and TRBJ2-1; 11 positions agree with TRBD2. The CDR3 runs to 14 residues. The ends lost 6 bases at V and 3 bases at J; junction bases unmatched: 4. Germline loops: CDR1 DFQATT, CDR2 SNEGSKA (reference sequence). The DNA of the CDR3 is TGCAGTGCCAGTAGCGGGAGGGACTACAATGAGCAGTTCTTC. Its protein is CSASSGRDYNEQFF.

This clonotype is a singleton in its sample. The CDR3 loop reads CSSLAALAGQNEQFF. DNA of the CDR3: TGCAGCAGTTTAGCCGCACTAGCGGGGCAAAATGAGCAGTTCTTC. The V gene is TRBV29-1, the J gene TRBJ2-1; 10 nucleotides line up with TRBD2. Germline V gene lookup returns CDR1 SQVTM and CDR2 ANQGSEA. CDR3 length: 15 amino acids. V lost 8 bases and J lost 7; bases outside the gene matches: 14.

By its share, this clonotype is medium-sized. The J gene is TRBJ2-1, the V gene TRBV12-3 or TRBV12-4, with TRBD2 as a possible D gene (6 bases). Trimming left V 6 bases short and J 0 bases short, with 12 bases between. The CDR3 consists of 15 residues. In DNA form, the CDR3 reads TGTGCCAGCAGCCCTTCTAGCGCCTCCTACAATGAGCAGTTCTTC. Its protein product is CASSPSSASYNEQFF.

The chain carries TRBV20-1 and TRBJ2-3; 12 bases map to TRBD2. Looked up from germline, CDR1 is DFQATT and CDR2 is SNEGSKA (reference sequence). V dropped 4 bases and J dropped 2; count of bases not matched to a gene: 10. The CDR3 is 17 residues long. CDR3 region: CSANYPSGGASTDTQYF. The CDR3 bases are TGCAGTGCTAATTACCCTAGCGGGGGGGCTTCCACAGATACGCAGTATTTT.

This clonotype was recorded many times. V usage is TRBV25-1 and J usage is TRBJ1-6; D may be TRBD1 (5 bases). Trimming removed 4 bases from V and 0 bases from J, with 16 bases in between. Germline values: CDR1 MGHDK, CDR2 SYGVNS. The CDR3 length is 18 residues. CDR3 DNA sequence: TGTGCCAGCAGTGGCCGGGACCCCCGAAGCTCCTATAATTCACCCCTCCACTTT. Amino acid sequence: CASSGRDPRSSYNSPLHF.

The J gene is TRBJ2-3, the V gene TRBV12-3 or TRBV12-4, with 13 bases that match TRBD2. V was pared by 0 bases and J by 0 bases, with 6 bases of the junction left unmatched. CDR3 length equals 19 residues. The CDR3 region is CASSLAALAGGLSTDTQYF. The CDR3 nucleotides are TGTGCCAGCAGTTTAGCCGCACTAGCGGGGGGGCTCAGCACAGATACGCAGTATTTT.

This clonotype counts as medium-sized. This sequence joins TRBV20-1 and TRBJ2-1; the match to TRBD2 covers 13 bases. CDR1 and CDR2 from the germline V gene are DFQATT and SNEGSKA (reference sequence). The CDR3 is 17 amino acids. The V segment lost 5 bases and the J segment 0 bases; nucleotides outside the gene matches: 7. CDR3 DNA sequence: TGCAGTGCTCGGACTAGCGGGGGCTCCTACTCCTACAATGAGCAGTTCTTC. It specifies CSARTSGGSYSYNEQFF.

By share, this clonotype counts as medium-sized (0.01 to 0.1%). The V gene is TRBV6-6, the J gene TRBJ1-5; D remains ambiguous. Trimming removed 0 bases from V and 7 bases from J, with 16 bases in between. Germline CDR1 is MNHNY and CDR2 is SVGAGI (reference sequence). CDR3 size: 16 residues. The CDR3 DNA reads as TGTGCCAGCAGTTACTCGCCGCGGGGTTACGGCCAGCCCCAGCATTTT. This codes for CASSYSPRGYGQPQHF.

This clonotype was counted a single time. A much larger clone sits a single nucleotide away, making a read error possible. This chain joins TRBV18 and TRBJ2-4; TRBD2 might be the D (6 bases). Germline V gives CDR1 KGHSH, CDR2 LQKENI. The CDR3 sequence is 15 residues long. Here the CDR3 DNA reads TGTGCCAGCTCACCCCCGGGACTGGCCAAAAACATTCATTACTTC. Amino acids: CASSPPGLAKNIHYF. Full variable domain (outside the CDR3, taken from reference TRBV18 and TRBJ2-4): NAGVMQNPRHLVRRRGQEARLRCSPMKGHSHVYWYRQLPEEGLKFMVYLQKENIIDESGMPKERFSAEFPKEGPSILRIQQVVRGDSAAYFCASSPPGLAKNIHYFGAGTRLSVL.

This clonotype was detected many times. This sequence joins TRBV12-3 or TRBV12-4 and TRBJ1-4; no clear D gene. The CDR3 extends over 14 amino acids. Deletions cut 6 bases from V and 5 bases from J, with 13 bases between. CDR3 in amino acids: CASSPGRSNEKLFF. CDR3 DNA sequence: TGTGCCAGCAGCCCTGGGCGTAGCAATGAAAAACTGTTTTTT.

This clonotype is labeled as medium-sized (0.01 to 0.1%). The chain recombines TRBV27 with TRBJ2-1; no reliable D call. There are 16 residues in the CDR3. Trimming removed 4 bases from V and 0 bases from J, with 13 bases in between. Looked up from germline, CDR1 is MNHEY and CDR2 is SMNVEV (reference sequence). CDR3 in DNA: TGTGCCAGCAGTTCCTTAATGGCGGCCTCCTACAATGAGCAGTTCTTC. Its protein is CASSSLMAASYNEQFF.

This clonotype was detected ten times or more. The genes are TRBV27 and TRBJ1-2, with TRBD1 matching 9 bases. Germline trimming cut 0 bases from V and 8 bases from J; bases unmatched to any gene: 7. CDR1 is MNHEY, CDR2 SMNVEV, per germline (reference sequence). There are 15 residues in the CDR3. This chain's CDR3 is CASSLSRTGDSGYTF. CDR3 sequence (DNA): TGTGCCAGCAGTTTATCGAGGACAGGGGATAGCGGCTACACCTTC.

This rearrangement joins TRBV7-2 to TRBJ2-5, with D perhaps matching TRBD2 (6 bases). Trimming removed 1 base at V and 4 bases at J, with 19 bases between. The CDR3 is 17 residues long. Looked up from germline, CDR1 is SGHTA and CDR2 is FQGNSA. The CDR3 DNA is TGTGCCAGCAGCTTAGTTGGTACTAGCCTACGCACAGAGACCCAGTACTTC. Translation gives CASSLVGTSLRTETQYF.

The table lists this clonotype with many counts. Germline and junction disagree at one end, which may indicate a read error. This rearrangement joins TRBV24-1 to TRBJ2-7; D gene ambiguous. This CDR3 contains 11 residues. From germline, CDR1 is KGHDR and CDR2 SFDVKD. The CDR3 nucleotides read TGTGCCACCAGTGACTCCTACGGGCAGTACTTC. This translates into CATSDSYGQYF.

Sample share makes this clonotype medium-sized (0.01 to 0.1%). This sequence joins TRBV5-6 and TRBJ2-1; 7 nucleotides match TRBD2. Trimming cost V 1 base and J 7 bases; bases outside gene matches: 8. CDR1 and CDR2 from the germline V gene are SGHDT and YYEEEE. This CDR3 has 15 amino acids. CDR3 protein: CASSLRGRVWNEQFF. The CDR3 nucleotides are TGTGCCAGCAGCTTGCGAGGGAGGGTTTGGAATGAGCAGTTCTTC.

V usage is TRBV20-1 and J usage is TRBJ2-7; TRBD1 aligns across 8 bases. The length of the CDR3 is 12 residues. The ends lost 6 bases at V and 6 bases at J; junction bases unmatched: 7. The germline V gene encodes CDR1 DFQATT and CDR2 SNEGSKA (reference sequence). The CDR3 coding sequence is TGCAGTGCCGATACCGACAGGGGCGAGCAGTACTTC. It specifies CSADTDRGEQYF.

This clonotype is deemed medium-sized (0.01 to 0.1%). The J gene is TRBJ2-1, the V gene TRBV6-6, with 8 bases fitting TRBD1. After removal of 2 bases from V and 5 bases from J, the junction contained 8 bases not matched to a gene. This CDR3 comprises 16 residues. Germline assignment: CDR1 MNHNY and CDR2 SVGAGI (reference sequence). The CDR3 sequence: CASSYIRPGGHNEQFF. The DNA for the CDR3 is TGTGCCAGCAGTTACATCAGGCCAGGGGGCCACAATGAGCAGTTCTTC.

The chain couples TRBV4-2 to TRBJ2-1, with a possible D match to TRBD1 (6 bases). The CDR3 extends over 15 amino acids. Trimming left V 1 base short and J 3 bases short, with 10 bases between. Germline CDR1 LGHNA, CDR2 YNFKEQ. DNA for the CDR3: TGTGCCAGCAGCCAAGCACAGGGAATCTACAATGAGCAGTTCTTC. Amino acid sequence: CASSQAQGIYNEQFF.